Following are 26 T cell receptor beta chains from one sample sequenced in a study of T cell repertoires in cytomegalovirus infection. Via MiXCR, TCRdb re-called the reads, giving one row per CDR3 protein. The repertoire consists of some 110,000 distinct CDR3 sequences, with 32% occurring once and the leading ten covering roughly 53%. The antigens for these receptors are not known. Here the sequenced sample was CD8+ T cells from cultured PBMCs, taken from culture after CMV antigen stimulation. These receptors all come from a human donor in good health (CMV status not recorded). Some clones in this sample may be carry-over from other donors' samples.

This clonotype has more than one count but fewer than ten. The chain has TRBV5-1 and TRBJ1-1, with TRBD1 as a possible D gene (6 bases). Trimming took 0 bases from V and 2 from J, leaving 14 bases between them. Germline assignment: CDR1 SGHRS and CDR2 YFSETQ. This CDR3 has 16 residues. CDR3 sequence reads: CASSLGGALGNTEAFF. The CDR3 bases are TGCGCCAGCAGCTTGGGGGGGGCGCTTGGCAACACTGAAGCTTTCTTT.

The chain joins TRBV12-3 or TRBV12-4 to TRBJ1-4; perhaps TRBD1 as D (6 bases). This CDR3 has 15 amino acids. Between the trimmed V and J ends, which lost 5 bases and 12 bases, there was a span of 22 bases. CDR3 nucleotides: TGTGCCAGCAGTACACTACAGGGAGGCGATTGGGAACTGTTTTTT. Protein sequence: CASSTLQGGDWELFF.

This clonotype was counted at least ten times. V is TRBV7-2 and J is TRBJ2-5, with D possibly called TRBD1 or TRBD2 (6 bases each). With 1 base removed from V and 5 bases from J, the gap between germline ends came to 14 bases. The CDR3 is 15 residues long. CDR1 and CDR2 (germline): SGHTA, FQGNSA. The CDR3, as DNA: TGTGCCAGCAGCTTAGGGGGGGCGAAGTACGAGACCCAGTACTTC. Protein product: CASSLGGAKYETQYF.

This clonotype appeared once. The rearrangement joins TRBV7-1 to TRBJ2-1; D gene ambiguous. TRBV7-1 counts as an open reading frame of uncertain function. Trimming left V 5 bases short and J 0 bases short, with 8 bases between. The CDR3 has 14 amino acids. In nucleotides, the CDR3 is TGTGCCAGCAGCGGGCAGAGCTCCTACAATGAGCAGTTCTTC. It is translated as CASSGQSSYNEQFF.

The gene calls are TRBV7-2 and TRBJ1-4; 7 positions match TRBD1. The J segment lost 3 bases and the V segment lost 6 bases, leaving 7 bases of the junction unmatched. CDR1 is SGHTA and CDR2 is FQGNSA in the germline V gene. This CDR3 is built from 15 residues. CDR3 sequence: CASSQDRAPNEKLFF. Here the CDR3 DNA reads TGTGCCAGCAGTCAAGACAGGGCTCCTAATGAAAAACTGTTTTTT.

The chain carries TRBV6-2 or TRBV6-3 and TRBJ2-7; TRBD1 is a possible D gene (5 bases). From germline, CDR1 is MNHEY and CDR2 SVGEGT. V was cut by 5 bases and J by 1 base, with 18 bases left in between. The CDR3 is 16 amino acids. The CDR3 DNA reads as TGTGCCAGCAGTCGGCCACCGGCAGGGTGGTCCTACGAGCAGTACTTC. It is translated as CASSRPPAGWSYEQYF.

This clonotype was seen only a few times. The chain uses TRBV12-3 or TRBV12-4 and TRBJ1-1, with D uncertain. Trimming shortened V by 6 bases and J by 3 bases, and 14 bases separated the two germline ends. The CDR3 runs 14 residues. The CDR3 loop reads CASSPGISDTEAFF. The CDR3 DNA sequence: TGTGCCAGCAGCCCCGGGATAAGCGACACTGAAGCTTTCTTT.

Remarks on this clonotype: A much larger clonotype is one base distant, so this may be a read error. The chain joins TRBV7-6 to TRBJ1-1; D is undetermined. Germline V lookup: CDR1 SGHVS, CDR2 FNYEAQ. CDR3 length: 13 amino acids. The DNA for the CDR3 is TGTGCCTGCAGCTTAAGTTCGAACACTGAAGCTTTCTTT. Translation: CACSLSSNTEAFF.

This clonotype turned up a few times. J is TRBJ2-2 and V is TRBV7-2; the D is unclear. Germline V lookup: CDR1 SGHTA, CDR2 FQGNSA. Between the trimmed V and J ends, which lost 4 bases and 8 bases, there was a span of 8 bases. This CDR3 contains 12 residues. Here the CDR3 reads CASSSPLGELFF. DNA for the CDR3: TGTGCCAGCAGCTCTCCCCTTGGGGAGCTGTTTTTT. Using reference TRBV7-2 and TRBJ2-2 for the parts outside the CDR3, the full variable domain is GAGVSQSPSNKVTEKGKDVELRCDPISGHTALYWYRQSLGQGLEFLIYFQGNSAPDKSGLPSDRFSAERTGGSVSTLTIQRTQQEDSAVYLCASSSPLGELFFGEGSRLTVL.

This clonotype was seen more than once but under ten times. The genes are TRBV7-2 and TRBJ2-7, with 9 bases fitting TRBD2. Trimming removed 2 bases from V and 5 bases from J; junction bases left unmatched: 7. The V gene's germline CDR1 is SGHTA and CDR2 FQGNSA. This CDR3 is built from 15 residues. CDR3 amino acids: CASSLLAGGPNEQYF. Here the CDR3 DNA reads TGTGCCAGCAGCTTATTGGCGGGGGGGCCCAACGAGCAGTACTTC.

J is TRBJ1-6 and V is TRBV7-9; 12 bases align to TRBD1. Germline assignment: CDR1 SEHNR and CDR2 FQNEAQ (reference sequence). The CDR3 runs to 14 residues. V dropped 5 bases and J dropped 10; count of bases not matched to a gene: 3. The CDR3 nucleotides are TGTGCCAGCAGCCGGGACAGGGGGCAATCACCCCTCCACTTT. Translation gives CASSRDRGQSPLHF.

This clonotype was picked up a small number of times. The junction does not match germline at one end; this may be a read error. The chain carries TRBV10-3 and TRBJ1-1; tentatively, D is TRBD1 (5 bases). CDR3 length: 14 residues. Germline V gene lookup returns CDR1 ENHRY and CDR2 SYGVKD. The DNA for the CDR3 is TGTGCCATCAGTGAGCGGGGGTACCACACTGGAGCTTTCTTT. Encoded protein: CAISERGYHTGAFF.

Ten or more counts support this clonotype. V usage is TRBV7-2 and J usage is TRBJ2-3; tentatively, D is TRBD2 (7 bases). Trimming cost V 0 bases and J 3 bases, with 10 bases left between them. Germline loops: CDR1 SGHTA, CDR2 FQGNSA. This CDR3 contains 15 residues. The CDR3 bases are TGTGCCAGCAGCTTAGCGGGGGGGGCGACAGATACGCAGTATTTT. Translated: CASSLAGGATDTQYF.

The V call is TRBV5-6, the J call TRBJ2-1; tentatively, D is TRBD2 (6 bases). CDR3 length: 15 residues. V shed 0 bases and J shed 2 bases, with 9 bases lying between them. Germline V lookup: CDR1 SGHDT, CDR2 YYEEEE. The DNA for the CDR3 is TGTGCCAGCAGCTTGGGCGGGGCCGCCTACAATGAGCAGTTCTTC. Translating gives CASSLGGAAYNEQFF.

This chain links TRBV4-1 with TRBJ1-3; D unclear. Deletions cut 1 base from V and 4 bases from J, with 8 bases between. Germline CDR1 MGHRA, CDR2 YSYEKL. This CDR3 is 14 amino acids long. The CDR3 DNA is TGCGCCAGCAGCCAAGCTAGTGCAGGAAACACCATATATTTT. This codes for CASSQASAGNTIYF.

V and J are TRBV7-9 and TRBJ2-3; possible D gene TRBD2, 6 bases. Trimming took 4 bases from V and 4 from J, leaving 18 bases between them. The germline gives CDR1 SEHNR, CDR2 FQNEAQ (reference sequence). The CDR3 is 16 amino acids. The CDR3 is CASSSTRGNRADTQYF. CDR3 nucleotides: TGTGCCAGCAGCTCTACCCGGGGGAATCGGGCAGATACGCAGTATTTT.

This clonotype was counted ten times or more. V and J are TRBV2 and TRBJ2-1; D might be TRBD1 or TRBD2, each matching 5 bases. The germline gives CDR1 SNHLY, CDR2 FYNNEI. CDR3 size: 11 residues. Trimming stripped 10 bases from V and 9 bases from J, with 13 bases between. CDR3: CANAAGTEQFF. The CDR3 bases are TGTGCCAACGCCGCCGGGACTGAGCAGTTCTTC. The full variable domain, with the rest looked up from reference TRBV2 and TRBJ2-1, is EPEVTQTPSHQVTQMGQEVILRCVPISNHLYFYWYRQILGQKVEFLVSFYNNEISEKSEIFDDQFSVERPDGSNFTLKIRSTKLEDSAMYFCANAAGTEQFFGPGTRLTVL.

This chain links TRBV5-5 with TRBJ1-1; D perhaps matches TRBD1 (6 bases). Trimming removed 4 bases at V and 1 base at J, with 11 bases between. The CDR3 has 14 residues. The germline CDR1 and CDR2 sequences are SGHKS and YYEKEE (reference sequence). CDR3 sequence: CASSPAGANTEAFF. Here the CDR3 DNA reads TGTGCCAGCAGCCCCGCAGGGGCGAACACTGAAGCTTTCTTT.

V gene TRBV12-3 or TRBV12-4 combines with J gene TRBJ2-2; D might be TRBD1 (6 bases). With 3 bases removed from V and 0 bases from J, the gap between germline ends came to 8 bases. The CDR3 extends over 15 amino acids. CDR3 bases: TGTGCCAGCAGTTTTTGGACAGCGAACACCGGGGAGCTGTTTTTT. This translates into CASSFWTANTGELFF.

The rearrangement links TRBV12-3 or TRBV12-4 to TRBJ2-3; 10 nucleotides agree with TRBD1. CDR3 length equals 15 residues. V lost 7 bases, J lost 5 bases, and 9 bases stayed unmatched. CDR3 nucleotide sequence: TGTGCCAGCACCCGTAATGGACAGGGGGGAGATACGCAGTATTTT. Its protein product is CASTRNGQGGDTQYF.

The chain links TRBV27 to TRBJ1-1, with D uncertain. Germline lookup yields CDR1 MNHEY and CDR2 SMNVEV (reference sequence). V was pared by 3 bases and J by 5 bases, with 10 bases between. The length of the CDR3 is 13 residues. In DNA, the CDR3 is TGTGCCAGCAGTTTTTCGGTGGCGACTGAAGCTTTCTTT. Its translation is CASSFSVATEAFF.

This sequence joins TRBV27 and TRBJ2-7; D is undetermined. V gave up 2 bases and J gave up 2 bases, with 10 bases separating them. Germline CDR1 MNHEY, CDR2 SMNVEV (reference sequence). The CDR3 sequence is 14 residues long. CDR3 sequence (DNA): TGTGCCAGCAGTTTAAGTTCGGGCCCCTACGAGCAGTACTTC. This translates into CASSLSSGPYEQYF.

This clonotype was picked up a small number of times. V gene TRBV29-1 combines with J gene TRBJ2-7, with 9 bases aligning to TRBD1. Trimming removed 6 bases from V and 5 bases from J; junction bases left unmatched: 14. CDR1 is SQVTM and CDR2 is ANQGSEA in the germline V gene. The CDR3 sequence is 15 residues long. The CDR3 here is CSVGPPGQGVDEQYF. The CDR3 bases are TGCAGCGTCGGCCCTCCGGGACAGGGAGTAGACGAGCAGTACTTC.

A few counts support this clonotype. J is TRBJ2-3 and V is TRBV4-1; possible D gene TRBD2, 6 bases. From germline, CDR1 is MGHRA and CDR2 YSYEKL. V dropped 3 bases and J dropped 5 bases, with 9 bases sitting between them. This CDR3 spans 13 amino acids. The CDR3 loop is CASSQLGGDTQYF. The CDR3 DNA reads TGCGCCAGCAGCCAGCTCGGGGGAGATACGCAGTATTTT.

This chain uses TRBV20-1 with TRBJ2-1, with 7 bases aligning to TRBD2. The V and J ends lost 0 bases and 8 bases, in that order; junction bases with no gene match: 10. The CDR3 length is 15 residues. Germline loops: CDR1 DFQATT, CDR2 SNEGSKA (reference sequence). The CDR3 reads CSARDRAGVTYEQFF. DNA of the CDR3: TGCAGTGCTAGAGATCGGGCGGGGGTTACATATGAGCAGTTCTTC.

The chain carries TRBV19 and TRBJ1-4; 7 nucleotides agree with TRBD1. V dropped 6 bases and J dropped 1; count of bases not matched to a gene: 8. The CDR3 runs 16 residues. Germline CDR1 reads LNHDA; CDR2 reads SQIVND (reference sequence). The CDR3 nucleotides read TGTGCCAGTAGGACAGGGTTTAGAGGAACTAATGAAAAACTGTTTTTT. This translates into CASRTGFRGTNEKLFF.